The subject of this entry is one TCR beta chain. The V gene end was trimmed by 2 bases and the J gene end by 4 bases; junction bases not matched to a gene: 1. The germline gives CDR1 SGHNT, CDR2 YYREEE (reference sequence). This CDR3 has 14 residues. The repertoire was sequenced with immunoSEQ multiplex PCR; TCRdb's copy has only in-frame clones and lacks some. The sample carries 250,000 or so clones, about 80% recorded once. The data derive from a study of blood T cell repertoires in COVID-19. Study information: From the United States, Italy and Spain came samples of acute and convalescent COVID-19. PBMCs, B-cell-depleted T cells, or T cells were the source of the cDNA or gDNA that made up the material.

The sample comprised peripheral blood. This sequence originates from a man in his thirties or forties who had recovered from COVID-19. V is TRBV5-4 and J is TRBJ2-2, with TRBD2 matching 8 bases. For the CDR3, the DNA is TGTGCCAGCAGCTTCGGGGGGGCCACCGGGGAGCTGTTTTTT. Amino acids: CASSFGGATGELFF.